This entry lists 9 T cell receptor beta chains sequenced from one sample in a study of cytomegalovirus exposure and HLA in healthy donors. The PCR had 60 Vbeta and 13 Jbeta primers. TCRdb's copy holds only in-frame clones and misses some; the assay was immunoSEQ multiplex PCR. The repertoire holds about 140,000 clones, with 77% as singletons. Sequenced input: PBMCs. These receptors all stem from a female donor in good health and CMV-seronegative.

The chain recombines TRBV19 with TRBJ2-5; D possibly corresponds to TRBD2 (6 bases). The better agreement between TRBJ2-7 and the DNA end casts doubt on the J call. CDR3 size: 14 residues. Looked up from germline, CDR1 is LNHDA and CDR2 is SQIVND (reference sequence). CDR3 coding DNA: TGTGCCAGTAGTAATCCGGGGGATAACTACGAGCAGTACTTC. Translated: CASSNPGDNYEQYF.

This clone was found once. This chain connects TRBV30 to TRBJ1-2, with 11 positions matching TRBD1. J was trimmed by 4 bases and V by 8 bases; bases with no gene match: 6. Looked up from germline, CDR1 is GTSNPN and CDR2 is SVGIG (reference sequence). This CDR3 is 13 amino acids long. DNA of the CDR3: TGTGCCGGGACAGGGGGTTCCCTCTATGGCTACACCTTC. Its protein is CAGTGGSLYGYTF. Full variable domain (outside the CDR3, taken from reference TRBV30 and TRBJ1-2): SQTIHQWPATLVQPVGSPLSLECTVEGTSNPNLYWYRQAAGRGLQLLFYSVGIGQISSEVPQNLSASRPQDRQFILSSKKLLLSDSGFYLCAGTGGSLYGYTFGSGTRLTVV.

The CDR3 sequence is CASSQDEARGNQPQHF. The DNA of the CDR3 is TGCGCCAGCAGCCAAGATGAGGCCAGGGGCAATCAGCCCCAGCATTTT. The chain combines TRBV4-1 with TRBJ1-5, with a weak D call TRBD1 (5 bases). Germline V gene sequence: CDR1 MGHRA, CDR2 YSYEKL. CDR3 length equals 16 residues. Trimming took off 0 bases at V and 2 bases at J, with 11 bases between the two ends.

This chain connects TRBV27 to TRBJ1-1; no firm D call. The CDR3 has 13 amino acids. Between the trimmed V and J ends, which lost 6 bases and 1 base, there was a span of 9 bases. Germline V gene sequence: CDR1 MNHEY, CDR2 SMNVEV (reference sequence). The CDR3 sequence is CASRHSGNTEAFF. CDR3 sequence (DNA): TGTGCCAGCAGACACTCGGGGAACACTGAAGCTTTCTTT.

The CDR3 region is CASSQPPSTGELFF. The CDR3 nucleotides read TGTGCCAGCAGTCAACCCCCGAGTACCGGGGAGCTGTTTTTT. The chain joins TRBV11-3 to TRBJ2-2, with unresolved D. CDR3 length: 14 amino acids. CDR1 SGHNT and CDR2 YENEEA come from the germline V gene. Trimming left V 6 bases short and J 5 bases short, with 13 bases between.

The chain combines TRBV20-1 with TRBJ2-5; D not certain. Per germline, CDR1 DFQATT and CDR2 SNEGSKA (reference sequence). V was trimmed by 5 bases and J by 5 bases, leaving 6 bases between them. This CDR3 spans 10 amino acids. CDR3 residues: CSAARETQYF. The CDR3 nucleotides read TGCAGTGCTGCTAGGGAGACCCAGTACTTC.

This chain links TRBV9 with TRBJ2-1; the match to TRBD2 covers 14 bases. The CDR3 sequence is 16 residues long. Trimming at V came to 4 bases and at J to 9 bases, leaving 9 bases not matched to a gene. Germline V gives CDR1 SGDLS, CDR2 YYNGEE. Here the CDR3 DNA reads TGTGCCAGCAGCCTGACTAGCGGGAGGGCCCTTGGTGAGCAGTTCTTC. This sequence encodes CASSLTSGRALGEQFF.

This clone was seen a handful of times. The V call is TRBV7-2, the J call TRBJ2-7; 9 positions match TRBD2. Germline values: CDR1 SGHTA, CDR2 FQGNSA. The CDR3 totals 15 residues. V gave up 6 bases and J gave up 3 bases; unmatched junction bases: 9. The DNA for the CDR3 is TGTGCCAGCAGAGAGTCCGGGACTAGCCTCTACGAGCAGTACTTC. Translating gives CASRESGTSLYEQYF.

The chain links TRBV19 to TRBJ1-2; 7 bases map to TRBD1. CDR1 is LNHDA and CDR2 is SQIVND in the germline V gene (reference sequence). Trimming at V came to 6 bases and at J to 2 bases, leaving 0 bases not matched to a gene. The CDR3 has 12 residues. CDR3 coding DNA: TGTGCCAGTAGGACAGGGAACTATGGCTACACCTTC. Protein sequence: CASRTGNYGYTF.